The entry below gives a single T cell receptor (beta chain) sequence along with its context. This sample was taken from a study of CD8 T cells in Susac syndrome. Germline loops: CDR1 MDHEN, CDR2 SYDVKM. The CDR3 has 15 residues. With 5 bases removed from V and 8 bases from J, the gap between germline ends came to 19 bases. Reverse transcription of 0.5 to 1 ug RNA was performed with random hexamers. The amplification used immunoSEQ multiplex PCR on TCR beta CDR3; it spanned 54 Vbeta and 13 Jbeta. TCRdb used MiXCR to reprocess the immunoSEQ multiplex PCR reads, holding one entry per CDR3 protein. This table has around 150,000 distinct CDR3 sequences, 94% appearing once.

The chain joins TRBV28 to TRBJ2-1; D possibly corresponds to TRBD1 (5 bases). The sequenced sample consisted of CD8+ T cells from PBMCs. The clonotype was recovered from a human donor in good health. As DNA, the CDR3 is TGTGCCAGCAGTGGGGTCAGTGATCAGGGCGATGAGCAGTTCTTC. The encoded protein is CASSGVSDQGDEQFF.